A selection of T cell receptor beta chains follows, all from one sample in a study of human T cells and chemical hapten exposure. TCRdb analysed the RACE reads with MiXCR anew, one entry per CDR3 protein. The sample contains over 95,000 distinct CDR3 sequences, roughly 12% of which appear only once. The starting material was whole blood, obtained in connection with sensitization to the hapten diphenylcyclopropenone (DPC). The receptors were gathered from a woman between 35 and 50 years old with alopecia areata. Some clones in this sample may be carry-over from other donors' samples. Both conserved end residues are part of each CDR3. A D gene is named only where the DNA matches it firmly. Clone size is shown for a subset of rows, as once, few, many or a class of expanded clone.

J: TRBJ2-1; size: NA; D: NA; V: TRBV9; CDR3: CASSPRLVSNEQFF; DNA: TGTGCCAGCAGCCCCAGACTAGTTTCCAATGAGCAGTTCTTC
J: TRBJ1-1; size: few; D: NA; V: TRBV3-1; CDR3: CASSPGTRGAEAFF; DNA: TGTGCCAGCAGCCCCGGGACACGAGGGGCTGAAGCTTTCTTT
J: TRBJ2-3; size: few; D: TRBD2; V: TRBV28; CDR3: CASSSPSGRAQDTQYF; DNA: TGTGCCAGCAGTTCCCCTAGCGGGAGGGCCCAAGATACGCAGTATTTT
J: TRBJ2-4; size: few; D: TRBD2; V: TRBV28; CDR3: CASSLGLAGARAKNIQYF; DNA: TGTGCCAGCAGTTTAGGGCTAGCGGGAGCTCGGGCCAAAAACATTCAGTACTTC
J: TRBJ2-1; size: NA; D: TRBD1; V: TRBV28; CDR3: CASSFRPGGYNEQFF; DNA: TGTGCCAGCAGTTTTCGGCCAGGGGGCTACAATGAGCAGTTCTTC
J: TRBJ1-5; size: NA; D: NA; V: TRBV19; CDR3: CAGGTGISNQPQHF; DNA: TGTGCCGGGGGAACAGGGATTAGCAATCAGCCCCAGCATTTT
J: TRBJ2-4; size: NA; D: NA; V: TRBV2; CDR3: CASSEPLPGRLAKNIQYF; DNA: TGTGCCAGCAGTGAGCCACTCCCGGGCAGGCTAGCCAAAAACATTCAGTACTTC
J: TRBJ1-1; size: few; D: TRBD1; V: TRBV20-1; CDR3: CSARTGTGPEAFF; DNA: TGCAGTGCTAGAACCGGGACAGGGCCTGAAGCTTTCTTT
J: TRBJ1-2; size: few; D: TRBD1; V: TRBV10-3; CDR3: CAIRAGTDYGYTF; DNA: TGTGCCATCAGAGCCGGGACAGACTATGGCTACACCTTC
J: TRBJ2-7; size: NA; D: TRBD2; V: TRBV2; CDR3: CASGGGVRSAYEQYF; DNA: TGTGCCAGCGGCGGGGGGGTACGCTCCGCTTACGAGCAGTACTTC
J: TRBJ1-4; size: few; D: NA; V: TRBV5-6; CDR3: CASSRREEKLFF; DNA: TGTGCCAGCAGCAGGAGGGAAGAAAAACTGTTTTTT
J: TRBJ2-7; size: NA; D: NA; V: TRBV20-1; CDR3: CSARGSYEQYF; DNA: TGCAGTGCTAGAGGTAGCTACGAGCAGTACTTC
J: TRBJ2-7; size: many; D: NA; V: TRBV27; CDR3: CASSALQEGVSSYEQYF; DNA: TGTGCCAGCAGTGCACTTCAGGAGGGAGTTAGCTCCTACGAGCAGTACTTC
J: TRBJ2-3; size: NA; D: TRBD2; V: TRBV5-1; CDR3: CASSFLAGGPSTDTQYF; DNA: TGCGCCAGCAGCTTCCTAGCGGGAGGGCCGAGCACAGATACGCAGTATTTT
J: TRBJ2-2; size: many; D: NA; V: TRBV30; CDR3: CAWSVREAGELFF; DNA: TGTGCCTGGAGTGTCAGGGAGGCCGGGGAGCTGTTTTTT
J: TRBJ2-1; size: many; D: TRBD2; V: TRBV28; CDR3: CASSSPAGGSSEQFF; DNA: TGTGCCAGCAGTTCCCCAGCGGGAGGCTCTAGTGAGCAGTTCTTC
J: TRBJ2-1; size: NA; D: NA; V: TRBV7-7; CDR3: CASSLDGGPYNEQFF; DNA: TGTGCTAGCAGCTTAGATGGGGGTCCCTACAATGAGCAGTTCTTC
J: TRBJ2-7; size: NA; D: NA; V: TRBV4-3; CDR3: CASSQDASLTYEQYF; DNA: TGCGCCAGCAGCCAAGATGCGAGTCTGACCTACGAGCAGTACTTC
J: TRBJ1-5; size: NA; D: TRBD1; V: TRBV20-1; CDR3: CSAYRGGGGNQPQHF; DNA: TGCAGTGCCTACAGGGGCGGGGGAGGCAATCAGCCCCAGCATTTT
J: TRBJ1-2; size: many; D: NA; V: TRBV29-1; CDR3: CSGGKDYGYTF; DNA: TGCAGCGGGGGTAAGGACTATGGCTACACCTTC
J: TRBJ2-3; size: few; D: NA; V: TRBV20-1; CDR3: CSQLGADTQYF; DNA: TGCAGTCAACTTGGAGCGGATACGCAGTATTTT
J: TRBJ1-5; size: NA; D: TRBD1; V: TRBV7-8; CDR3: CASSFGTGDQPQHF; DNA: TGTGCCAGCAGCTTTGGGACAGGGGATCAGCCCCAGCATTTT
J: TRBJ1-5; size: NA; D: NA; V: TRBV6-1; CDR3: CASSGVGGGKDQPQHF; DNA: TGTGCCAGCAGTGGCGTAGGGGGGGGCAAGGATCAGCCCCAGCATTTT
J: TRBJ2-3; size: NA; D: TRBD2; V: TRBV18; CDR3: CASSPLAGVADTQYF; DNA: TGTGCCAGCTCACCACTAGCGGGAGTCGCAGATACGCAGTATTTT
J: TRBJ2-5; size: NA; D: NA; V: TRBV29-1; CDR3: CSVGKGQETQYF; DNA: TGCAGCGTTGGGAAGGGACAAGAGACCCAGTACTTC
J: TRBJ1-6; size: few; D: NA; V: TRBV6-6; CDR3: CASSLPQPPLHF; DNA: TGTGCCAGCAGCCTACCCCAGCCACCCCTCCACTTT
J: TRBJ2-5; size: few; D: NA; V: TRBV7-2; CDR3: CASSQRGIQYF; DNA: TGTGCCAGCAGCCAAAGGGGGATCCAGTACTTC
J: TRBJ2-1; size: many; D: TRBD2; V: TRBV10-3; CDR3: CAISDSGTSGIEQFF; DNA: TGTGCCATCAGTGACTCCGGGACTAGCGGGATCGAGCAGTTCTTC
J: TRBJ2-5; size: NA; D: NA; V: TRBV25-1; CDR3: CASREEGGETQYF; DNA: TGTGCCAGCCGAGAGGAGGGTGGAGAGACCCAGTACTTC
J: TRBJ2-7; size: few; D: NA; V: TRBV5-1; CDR3: CASSPGPGSSYEQYF; DNA: TGCGCCAGCAGCCCGGGACCGGGGTCCTCCTACGAGCAGTACTTC
J: TRBJ1-6; size: few; D: NA; V: TRBV5-4; CDR3: CASSLDPDGNSPLHF; DNA: TGTGCCAGCAGCTTGGATCCAGATGGAAATTCACCCCTCCACTTT
J: TRBJ2-5; size: few; D: NA; V: TRBV2; CDR3: CASKSSPAGAETQYF; DNA: TGTGCCAGCAAGTCGTCCCCAGCCGGGGCGGAGACCCAGTACTTC
J: TRBJ2-5; size: many; D: NA; V: TRBV7-9; CDR3: CASTTAETQYF; DNA: TGTGCCAGCACCACTGCAGAGACCCAGTACTTC
J: TRBJ2-1; size: NA; D: NA; V: TRBV7-9; CDR3: CASSPVTRLEEQLF; DNA: TGTGCCAGCAGCCCGGTGACTAGGCTGGAGGAGCAGTTGTTC
J: TRBJ2-2; size: NA; D: NA; V: TRBV12-3/TRBV12-4; CDR3: CASSLLGELFF; DNA: TGTGCCAGCAGCCTGCTTGGGGAGCTGTTTTTT
J: TRBJ2-3; size: medium-sized; D: NA; V: TRBV7-2; CDR3: CASSLGLGRADTQYF; DNA: TGTGCCAGCAGCTTAGGTTTGGGCAGGGCTGATACGCAGTATTTT
J: TRBJ2-1; size: many; D: NA; V: TRBV6-1; CDR3: CASTRSLESMQFF; DNA: TGTGCCAGCACCCGTTCTTTGGAGAGCATGCAGTTCTTC
J: TRBJ2-5; size: few; D: TRBD1; V: TRBV29-1; CDR3: CSVEGQEDQETQYF; DNA: TGCAGCGTTGAGGGACAGGAGGACCAAGAGACCCAGTACTTC
J: TRBJ2-2; size: NA; D: TRBD2; V: TRBV10-3; CDR3: CATLGSPSGTNTRELFF; DNA: TGTGCCACCCTCGGGTCCCCCAGCGGGACGAACACCCGGGAGCTGTTTTTT
J: TRBJ1-2; size: few; D: NA; V: TRBV5-4; CDR3: CASSSPQDYGYTF; DNA: TGTGCCAGCAGCTCCCCGCAAGACTATGGCTACACCTTC
J: TRBJ1-6; size: NA; D: NA; V: TRBV27; CDR3: CASSPGVNSPLHF; DNA: TGTGCCAGCAGCCCAGGGGTTAATTCACCCCTCCACTTT
J: TRBJ2-5; size: NA; D: NA; V: TRBV5-7; CDR3: CASSLLQETQYF; DNA: TGTGCCAGCAGCTTGCTTCAAGAGACCCAGTACTTC
J: TRBJ1-1; size: NA; D: NA; V: TRBV5-1; CDR3: CASSGNFEAFF; DNA: TGCGCCAGCAGCGGGAACTTCGAAGCTTTCTTT
J: TRBJ2-7; size: few; D: NA; V: TRBV30; CDR3: CAWREGSSYEQYF; DNA: TGTGCCTGGAGGGAAGGGTCCTCCTACGAGCAGTACTTC
J: TRBJ2-7; size: few; D: NA; V: TRBV10-2; CDR3: CASSGQYYEQYF; DNA: TGCGCCAGCAGTGGGCAGTACTACGAGCAGTACTTC
J: TRBJ2-7; size: few; D: TRBD2; V: TRBV27; CDR3: CASGLAGGFPYEQYF; DNA: TGTGCCAGCGGGCTAGCGGGAGGGTTCCCCTACGAGCAGTACTTC
J: TRBJ2-1; size: few; D: NA; V: TRBV6-6; CDR3: CASSLLGRQNNEQFF; DNA: TGTGCCAGCAGTTTACTAGGTAGGCAGAACAATGAGCAGTTCTTC
J: TRBJ1-3; size: few; D: NA; V: TRBV7-9; CDR3: CASSLRSGNTIYF; DNA: TGTGCCAGCAGCTTACGCAGTGGAAACACCATATATTTT
J: TRBJ2-1; size: NA; D: TRBD2; V: TRBV6-2/TRBV6-3; CDR3: CASSPPGTSGRDNEQFF; DNA: TGTGCCAGCAGCCCTCCCGGGACTAGCGGGAGGGACAATGAGCAGTTCTTC
J: TRBJ2-1; size: many; D: NA; V: TRBV29-1; CDR3: CSFRVRNEQFF; DNA: TGCAGCTTCAGGGTTCGGAATGAGCAGTTCTTC
J: TRBJ1-2; size: few; D: NA; V: TRBV28; CDR3: CASRATLNYGYTF; DNA: TGTGCCAGCCGGGCCACCCTAAACTATGGCTACACCTTC
J: TRBJ1-1; size: many; D: TRBD1; V: TRBV14; CDR3: CASSRSGGVNTEAFF; DNA: TGTGCCAGCAGCCGCTCAGGGGGGGTGAACACTGAAGCTTTCTTT
J: TRBJ2-5; size: NA; D: NA; V: TRBV10-3; CDR3: CAISVVGQETQYF; DNA: TGTGCCATCAGTGTGGTCGGCCAAGAGACCCAGTACTTC
J: TRBJ2-7; size: NA; D: TRBD1; V: TRBV7-2; CDR3: CASSSLGPGQGSYEQYF; DNA: TGTGCCAGCAGCTCCTTAGGGCCGGGACAGGGGTCCTACGAGCAGTACTTC